The entry below describes one T cell receptor beta chain. Antigen unknown. There are 13 residues in the CDR3. V shed 0 bases and J shed 8 bases, with 10 bases lying between them. Germline V gene sequence: CDR1 LGHNA, CDR2 YNFKEQ. This record belongs to a study of vaccination effects on CD4 cells after COVID-19. Method: immunoSEQ multiplex PCR; TCRdb's copy keeps in-frame clones and lacks some. Here the sample spans 43,000 or so clones, 70% being singletons. The culture ran for roughly ten days before CD4+ T cells were isolated. The participants, recipients of two vaccine doses, got either BNT162b2 or mRNA-1273. Each vaccine recipient was nucleocapsid antibody negative and had no prior SARS-CoV-2 infection.

Material: CD4+ T cells from PBMCs cultured without peptide, obtained after COVID-19 vaccination. The V and J genes are TRBV4-2 and TRBJ1-2; D gene ambiguous. This clonotype was obtained from a human donor who received a COVID-19 vaccine. CDR3 protein: CASSQEMNDGYTF. The CDR3 DNA sequence: TGTGCCAGCAGCCAAGAAATGAACGACGGCTACACCTTC.